A single sample gave rise to the 15 T cell receptor beta chains below, sequenced in a study of blood T cells in healthy people across ages. A sample-barcoded 5' primer and a J-beta primer mix were used in a second PCR of roughly 6 to 12 cycles. Using its own MiXCR run on the 5' RACE reads, TCRdb lists one record per CDR3 protein. The sample carries hundreds of thousands of distinct CDR3 sequences, approximately 30% recorded once. The specimen was blood. The receptors here all came from a woman older than 75 in good health.

This clonotype was found many times. V usage is TRBV6-5 and J usage is TRBJ2-7; 8 bases map to TRBD1. From germline, CDR1 is MNHEY and CDR2 SVGAGI. The CDR3 sequence is 16 residues long. J was trimmed by 3 bases and V by 2 bases; bases with no gene match: 9. CDR3 in amino acids: CASSYLEGTGDYEQYF. DNA of the CDR3: TGTGCCAGCAGTTACCTAGAGGGGACAGGAGACTACGAGCAGTACTTC.

About this clonotype: One end of the junction fails to match germline, which may point to a read error. J is TRBJ2-2 and V is TRBV7-2, with 8 nucleotides matching TRBD2. Germline CDR1 reads SGHTA; CDR2 reads FQGNSA. The CDR3 contains 15 residues. The CDR3 region is CAGRERGTRAGELFF. For the CDR3, the DNA is TGTGCCGGCAGGGAAAGGGGGACTAGGGCCGGGGAGCTGTTTTTT.

Ten or more counts support this clonotype. CDR3 protein: CASSLDSLGLGTEAFF. CDR3 DNA sequence: TGTGCCAGCAGCTTAGATAGCTTGGGGTTGGGCACTGAAGCTTTCTTT. The rearrangement joins TRBV7-2 to TRBJ1-1; D gene uncertain. CDR1 is SGHTA, CDR2 FQGNSA, per germline. Trimming removed 1 base at V and 4 bases at J, with 16 bases between. The CDR3 consists of 16 residues.

This clonotype was seen ten or more times. The rearrangement uses TRBV4-2 and TRBJ1-2, with 7 bases lining up with TRBD1. Trimming at V came to 1 base and at J to 2 bases, leaving 7 bases not matched to a gene. This CDR3 comprises 16 residues. Per the germline V gene, CDR1 is LGHNA and CDR2 is YNFKEQ. The CDR3 region is CASSQVGGTDNYGYTF. In DNA form, the CDR3 reads TGTGCCAGCAGCCAAGTCGGAGGGACAGACAACTATGGCTACACCTTC.

There are many counts of this clonotype. V usage is TRBV5-1 and J usage is TRBJ2-3; D is uncertain. This CDR3 has 15 amino acids. V was shortened by 4 bases and J by 2 bases, with 14 bases between the two germline ends. Per germline, CDR1 SGHRS and CDR2 YFSETQ. The CDR3 protein is CASSGFGVDTDTQYF. Here the CDR3 DNA reads TGCGCCAGCAGCGGCTTTGGAGTTGACACAGATACGCAGTATTTT.

In its sample, this clonotype was seen once. This sequence may be a read error, since a much larger clone differs from it by one base. The chain couples TRBV2 to TRBJ2-1; no clear D. The CDR3 spans 13 residues. The ends were cut back, 10 bases at V and 5 bases at J, with 15 bases in the middle. Germline V gene sequence: CDR1 SNHLY, CDR2 FYNNEI. This chain's CDR3 is CAIRRTTDNEQFF. Written as DNA, the CDR3 is TGTGCCATCAGACGCACTACCGACAATGAGCAGTTCTTC.

CDR3 residues: CAWSVWGADPAQYF. CDR3 nucleotide sequence: TGTGCCTGGAGTGTTTGGGGGGCCGATCCCGCGCAGTATTTT. The rearrangement uses TRBV30 and TRBJ2-3; D may be TRBD1 or TRBD2 (6 bases each). V lost 0 bases, J lost 10 bases, and 17 bases lay in between. This CDR3 is built from 14 residues. Germline-derived CDR1 and CDR2 are GTSNPN and SVGIG (reference sequence).

This clonotype was observed a few times. This may stem from a read error, because a much larger clone lies one nucleotide away. This rearrangement joins TRBV20-1 to TRBJ2-5, with D maybe TRBD1 (5 bases). Per the germline V gene, CDR1 is DFQATT and CDR2 is SNEGSKA (reference sequence). The CDR3 has 13 residues. The DNA for the CDR3 is TGCAGTGCTTCCGGACATATTCAAGAGGCCCAGTACTTC. This encodes CSASGHIQEAQYF.

This clonotype was seen a few times. The rearrangement links TRBV28 to TRBJ1-5, with D tentatively TRBD1 (5 bases). The V end lost 6 bases, the J end lost 0 bases, and 6 bases lay between the germline ends. The germline CDR1 and CDR2 sequences are MDHEN and SYDVKM. The CDR3 runs 13 residues. This CDR3 reads CASRDNSNQPQHF. CDR3 DNA: TGTGCCAGCAGGGACAATAGCAATCAGCCCCAGCATTTT.

The chain uses TRBV2 and TRBJ1-1; possibly TRBD1 for D (6 bases). Trimming took off 3 bases at V and 4 bases at J, with 12 bases between the two ends. The CDR3 is made up of 14 amino acids. Germline V gives CDR1 SNHLY, CDR2 FYNNEI. This CDR3 reads CASSERGGSTEAFF. The CDR3 DNA reads as TGTGCCAGCAGTGAGAGGGGGGGGTCCACTGAAGCTTTCTTT.

With respect to this clonotype: A much more abundant neighbour one base away suggests this may be a read error. This chain uses TRBV7-2 with TRBJ1-5; either TRBD1 or TRBD2 may supply D (5 bases each). The J call may be incorrect, as the DNA end agrees better with TRBJ2-3. Germline assignment: CDR1 SGHTA and CDR2 FQGNSA. The length of the CDR3 is 16 residues. CDR3 region: CASSLGGVYRNQPQYF. CDR3 coding DNA: TGTGCCAGCAGCTTAGGAGGGGTTTATCGCAATCAGCCCCAGTATTTT.

About this clonotype: A clone one base away is much larger, so this may be a read error. This sequence joins TRBV28 and TRBJ2-3; 14 nucleotides agree with TRBD2. This CDR3 comprises 18 residues. The germline V gene has CDR1 MDHEN and CDR2 SYDVKM. CDR3: CTSSPGLAGVRWEDTQYF. The CDR3 DNA reads as TGTACCAGCAGTCCGGGACTAGCGGGAGTGAGATGGGAAGATACGCAGTATTTT.

This clonotype was detected ten times or more. This chain uses TRBV9 with TRBJ1-2; the D gene is possibly TRBD1 (5 bases). The CDR3 contains 13 residues. In germline, CDR1 is SGDLS, CDR2 YYNGEE. V was shortened by 4 bases and J by 4 bases, with 11 bases between the two germline ends. CDR3 bases: TGTGCCAGCAGCCCCCGGGGACCCTATGGCTACACCTTC. Translation gives CASSPRGPYGYTF.

The gene calls are TRBV28 and TRBJ1-5; TRBD1 matches at 12 bases. Germline V CDR1 and CDR2: MDHEN, SYDVKM. CDR3 length: 16 residues. The V gene end was trimmed by 5 bases and the J gene end by 6 bases; junction bases not matched to a gene: 8. The CDR3 is CASSHQGQGAGQPQHF. CDR3 nucleotide sequence: TGTGCCAGCAGTCACCAGGGACAGGGGGCCGGTCAGCCCCAGCATTTT.

Regarding this clonotype: This may stem from a read error, because a much larger clone lies one nucleotide away. The chain uses TRBV6-5 and TRBJ2-6; D is possibly TRBD1 or TRBD2 (5 bases each). Germline CDR1 reads MNHEY; CDR2 reads SVGAGI. The CDR3 sequence is 14 residues long. The CDR3 is CASSSGFGANVPTF. The CDR3 nucleotides are TGTGCCAGCAGTTCCGGGTTCGGGGCCAACGTCCCGACTTTC.